This TCR beta chain was obtained from a study of monozygotic twins with inflammatory bowel disease. Used for each TCR library was 3500 ng of total RNA. Using the 5' RACE reads, TCRdb records one entry per CDR3 protein without DNA. The table lists about 380,000 distinct CDR3 sequences, with 2.5% to 3% in the top ten. Germline V lookup: CDR1 LGHDT, CDR2 YNNKEL (reference sequence). The CDR3 is 18 residues long. Study-wide results and caveats: Patient-to-patient differences in immunosuppressive treatment may have added variability to the repertoires.

Points on this clonotype: Its specificity is unknown.

Researchers collected around 2.5 ml of blood per donor. This receptor was identified in a human donor with ulcerative colitis or Crohn's disease, or a healthy co-twin of an affected twin (not recorded which). The sample was blood. The chain has TRBV3-1 and TRBJ2-7; TCRdb lists TRBD2, though no DNA is available to test this call. CDR3 region: CASSQGGRTSGTFYEQYF.